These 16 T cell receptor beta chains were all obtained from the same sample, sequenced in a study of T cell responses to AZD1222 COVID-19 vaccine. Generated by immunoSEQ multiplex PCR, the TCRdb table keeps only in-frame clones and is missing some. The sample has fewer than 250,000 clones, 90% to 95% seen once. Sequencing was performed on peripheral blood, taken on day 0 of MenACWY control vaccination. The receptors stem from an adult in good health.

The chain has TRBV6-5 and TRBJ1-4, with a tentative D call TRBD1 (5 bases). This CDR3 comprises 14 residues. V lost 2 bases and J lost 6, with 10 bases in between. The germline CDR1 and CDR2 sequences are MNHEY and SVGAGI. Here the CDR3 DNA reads TGTGCCAGCAGTTACCAGGGTGGAGATGAAAAACTGTTTTTT. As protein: CASSYQGGDEKLFF.

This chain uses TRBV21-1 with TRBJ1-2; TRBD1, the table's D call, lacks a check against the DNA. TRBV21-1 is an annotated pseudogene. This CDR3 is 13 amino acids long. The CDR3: CASSTTGLRGYTF. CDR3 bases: TGTGCCAGCAGCACTACAGGGTTGCGGGGCTACACCTTC.

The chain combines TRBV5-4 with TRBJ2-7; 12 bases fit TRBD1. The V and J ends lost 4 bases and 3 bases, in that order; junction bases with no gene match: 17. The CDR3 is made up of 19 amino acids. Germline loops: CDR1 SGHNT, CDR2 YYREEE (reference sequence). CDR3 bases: TGTGCCAGCAGCAAGAACACCGGGACAGGGGGCGCGGCGGTCTACGAGCAGTACTTC. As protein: CASSKNTGTGGAAVYEQYF.

In nucleotides, the CDR3 is TGTGCCAGCAGTGAACGAGAGATCCAGTTCTTC. It translates to CASSEREIQFF. V and J are TRBV2 and TRBJ2-1; D gene ambiguous. Trimming took 2 bases from V and 13 from J, leaving 9 bases between them. Germline V CDR1 and CDR2: SNHLY, FYNNEI. The length of the CDR3 is 11 residues.

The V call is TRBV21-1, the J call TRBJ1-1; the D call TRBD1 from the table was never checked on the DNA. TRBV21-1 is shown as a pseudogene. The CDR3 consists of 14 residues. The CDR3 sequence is CASQTGNCFAEAFF. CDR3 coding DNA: TGTGCCAGCCAAACAGGGAACTGCTTTGCCGAAGCTTTCTTT.

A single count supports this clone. The CDR3 region has the DNA TGTGCCAGTAGTGGGGAGCGGGGGTTCTCTGGAAACACCATATATTTT. Translating it yields CASSGERGFSGNTIYF. The chain couples TRBV19 to TRBJ1-3, with TRBD1 as a possible D gene (5 bases). V was clipped by 5 bases and J by 0 bases, with 14 bases between them. The germline V gene encodes CDR1 LNHDA and CDR2 SQIVND (reference sequence). This CDR3 spans 16 amino acids.

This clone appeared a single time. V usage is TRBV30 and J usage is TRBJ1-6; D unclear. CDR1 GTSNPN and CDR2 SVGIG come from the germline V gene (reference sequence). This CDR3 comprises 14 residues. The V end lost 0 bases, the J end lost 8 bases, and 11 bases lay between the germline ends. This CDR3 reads CAWSVIGGDSPLHF. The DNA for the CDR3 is TGTGCCTGGAGTGTAATAGGCGGGGATTCACCCCTCCACTTT.

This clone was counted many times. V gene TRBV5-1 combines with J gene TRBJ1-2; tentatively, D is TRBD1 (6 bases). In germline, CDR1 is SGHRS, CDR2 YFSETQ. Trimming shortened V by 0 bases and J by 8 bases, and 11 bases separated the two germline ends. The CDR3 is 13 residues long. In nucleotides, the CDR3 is TGCGCCAGCAGCTTGGCAGGGGTGGGAGGCTACACCTTC. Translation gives CASSLAGVGGYTF.

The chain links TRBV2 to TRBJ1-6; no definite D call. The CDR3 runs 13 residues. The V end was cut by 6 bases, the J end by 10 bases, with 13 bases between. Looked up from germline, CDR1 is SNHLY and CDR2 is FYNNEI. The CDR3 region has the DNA TGTGCCAGCAGCGCCCCCCCGGGCTCACCCCTCCACTTT. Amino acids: CASSAPPGSPLHF.

CDR3 nucleotide sequence: TGCGCCAGCAGCTGGGGGGGAACAGCACAAGAGACCCAGTACTTC. It yields the protein CASSWGGTAQETQYF. V gene TRBV5-1 combines with J gene TRBJ2-5, with 7 nucleotides matching TRBD2. Looked up from germline, CDR1 is SGHRS and CDR2 is YFSETQ. CDR3 length: 15 residues. With 3 bases clipped from V and 2 bases from J, the junction kept 7 bases outside the gene matches.

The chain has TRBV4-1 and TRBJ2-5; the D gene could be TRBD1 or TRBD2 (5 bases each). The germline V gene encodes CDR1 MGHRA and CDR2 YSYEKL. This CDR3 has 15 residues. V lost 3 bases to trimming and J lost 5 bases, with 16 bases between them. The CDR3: CASSQTGTVGETQYF. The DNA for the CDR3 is TGCGCCAGCAGCCAGACCGGGACGGTTGGCGAGACCCAGTACTTC.

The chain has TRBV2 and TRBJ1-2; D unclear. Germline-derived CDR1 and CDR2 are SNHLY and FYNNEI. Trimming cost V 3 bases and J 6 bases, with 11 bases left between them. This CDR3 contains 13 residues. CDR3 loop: CASSEGQLHGYTF. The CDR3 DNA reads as TGTGCCAGCAGTGAGGGTCAGCTTCATGGCTACACCTTC.

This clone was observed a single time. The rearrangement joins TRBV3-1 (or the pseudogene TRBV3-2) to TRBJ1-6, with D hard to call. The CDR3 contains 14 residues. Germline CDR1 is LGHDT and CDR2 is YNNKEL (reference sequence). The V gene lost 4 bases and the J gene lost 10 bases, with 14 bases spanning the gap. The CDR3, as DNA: TGTGCCAGCAGCCCCGGATCCCCCCAATCACCCCTCCACTTT. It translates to CASSPGSPQSPLHF.

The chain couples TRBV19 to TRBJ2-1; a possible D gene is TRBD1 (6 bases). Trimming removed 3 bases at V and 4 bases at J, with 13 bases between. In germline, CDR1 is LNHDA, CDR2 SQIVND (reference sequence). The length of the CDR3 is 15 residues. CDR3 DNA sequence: TGTGCCAGTAGTATTTCGACAGGACCTTACAATGAGCAGTTCTTC. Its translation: CASSISTGPYNEQFF.

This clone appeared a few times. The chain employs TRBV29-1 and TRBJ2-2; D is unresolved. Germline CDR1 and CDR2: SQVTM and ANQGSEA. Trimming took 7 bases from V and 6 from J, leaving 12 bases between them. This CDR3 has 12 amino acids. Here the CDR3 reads CSASGASGELFF. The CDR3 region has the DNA TGCAGCGCCTCTGGAGCATCCGGGGAGCTGTTTTTT.

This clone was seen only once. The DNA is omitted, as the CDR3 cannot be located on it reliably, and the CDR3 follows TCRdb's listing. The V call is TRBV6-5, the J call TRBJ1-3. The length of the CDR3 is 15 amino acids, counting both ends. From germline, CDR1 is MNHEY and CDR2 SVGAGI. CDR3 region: CASSSSGAGGNTIYF.